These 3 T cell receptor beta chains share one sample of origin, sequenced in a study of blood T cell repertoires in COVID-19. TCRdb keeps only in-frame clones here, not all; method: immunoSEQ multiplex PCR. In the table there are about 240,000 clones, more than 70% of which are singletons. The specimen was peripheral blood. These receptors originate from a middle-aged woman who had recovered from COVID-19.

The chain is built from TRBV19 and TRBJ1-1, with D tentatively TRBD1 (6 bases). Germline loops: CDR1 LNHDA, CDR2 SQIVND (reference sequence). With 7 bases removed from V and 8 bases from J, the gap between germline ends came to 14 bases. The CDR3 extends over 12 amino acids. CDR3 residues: CASTTSRGEAFF. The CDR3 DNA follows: TGTGCCAGTACCACCTCGAGGGGGGAAGCTTTCTTT.

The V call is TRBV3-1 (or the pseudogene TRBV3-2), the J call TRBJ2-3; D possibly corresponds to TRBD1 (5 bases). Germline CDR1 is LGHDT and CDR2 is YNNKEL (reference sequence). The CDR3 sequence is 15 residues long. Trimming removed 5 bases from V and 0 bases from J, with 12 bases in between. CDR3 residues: CASSESGHSTDTQYF. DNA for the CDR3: TGTGCCAGCAGCGAATCAGGACACAGCACAGATACGCAGTATTTT.

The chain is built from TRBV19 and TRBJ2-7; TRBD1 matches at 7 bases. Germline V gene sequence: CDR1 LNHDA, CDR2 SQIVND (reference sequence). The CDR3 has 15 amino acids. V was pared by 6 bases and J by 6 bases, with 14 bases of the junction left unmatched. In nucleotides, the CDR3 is TGTGCCAGTAGGCACAGGGGTTGGACGTCCGGCGAGCAGTACTTC. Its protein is CASRHRGWTSGEQYF.